This TCR beta chain originates from a study of blood T cells in healthy people across ages. The CDR3 covers 17 residues. CDR1 and CDR2 (germline): MDHEN, SYDVKM. V shed 2 bases, J shed 3 bases, and the junction held 9 bases outside the gene matches. Primers used in a second PCR of about 7 to 12 cycles were a sample-barcoded 5' primer and a J-beta primer mix. TCRdb used MiXCR to reprocess the 5' RACE reads, holding one entry per CDR3 protein. The table shows 780,000 or so distinct CDR3 sequences, with 40% to 65% occurring only once. This clonotype was found many times. The TCR originated in a man at least 80 years old in good health. The chain couples TRBV28 to TRBJ1-4, with 7 bases matching TRBD1. The sequencing sample was made of blood. Here the CDR3 reads CASSLDYSGGSNEKLFF. CDR3 DNA: TGTGCCAGCAGTTTAGACTATTCAGGGGGGTCTAATGAAAAACTGTTTTTT. The full variable domain, completed using reference TRBV28 and TRBJ1-4, is DVKVTQSSRYLVKRTGEKVFLECVQDMDHENMFWYRQDPGLGLRLIYFSYDVKMKEKGDIPEGYSVSREKKERFSLILESASTNQTSMYLCASSLDYSGGSNEKLFFGSGTQLSVL.